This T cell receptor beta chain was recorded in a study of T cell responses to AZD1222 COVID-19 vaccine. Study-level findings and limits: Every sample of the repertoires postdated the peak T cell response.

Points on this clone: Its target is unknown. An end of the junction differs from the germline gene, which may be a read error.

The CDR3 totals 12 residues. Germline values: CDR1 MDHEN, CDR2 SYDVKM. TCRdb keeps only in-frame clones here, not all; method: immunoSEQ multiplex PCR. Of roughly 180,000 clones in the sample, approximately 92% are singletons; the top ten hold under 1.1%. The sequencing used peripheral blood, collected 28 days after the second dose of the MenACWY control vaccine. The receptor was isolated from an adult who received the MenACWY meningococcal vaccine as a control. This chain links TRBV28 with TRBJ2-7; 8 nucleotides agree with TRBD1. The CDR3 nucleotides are TGTGCCAGCAGGGACCCCGGACAGGGCACAGACTTC. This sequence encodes CASRDPGQGTDF.